Sequencing of this T cell receptor beta chain was carried out in a study of response to subunit inactivated influenza vaccine. This clonotype was picked up many times. The V and J ends lost 1 base and 8 bases respectively, with 11 bases between them. The germline V gene has CDR1 SGHVS and CDR2 FNYEAQ. The CDR3 length is 13 residues. TCRdb analysed the RT-PCR reads with MiXCR anew, one entry per CDR3 protein. This table holds some 570,000 distinct CDR3 sequences, 11% found once. These data were also reused for a study on T cells expressing NK-cell markers. That publication notes: Beta-chain TCR cDNA was generated via 5'RACE template switching with UMIs. Dominant NKG2C+ clonotype frequencies of roughly 1.0-7.5% of CD8+ T cells were measured in roughly 6 donors.

The V gene is TRBV7-6, the J gene TRBJ1-1; tentative D call: TRBD1 (6 bases). The receptor was isolated from a man aged 50 or older who received an inactivated influenza vaccine. Source: PBMCs from blood, taken on the day of vaccination. Here the CDR3 DNA reads TGTGCCAGCAGCTTAGGAGGGGGTAGCGAAGCTTTCTTT. Translation gives CASSLGGGSEAFF.